The 23 T cell receptor beta chains below all came from one sample that was sequenced in a study of control samples from healthy donors and cancer patients. Assay: immunoSEQ multiplex PCR; the TCRdb copy retains only in-frame clones and omits some. The table has 76,000 or so clones, around 90% seen once. Sequenced material: PBMCs. All receptors derive from a woman between 45 and 65 years old with colorectal cancer.

This clone appeared once. The chain recombines TRBV19 with TRBJ1-2; perhaps TRBD1 as D (5 bases). Per germline, CDR1 LNHDA and CDR2 SQIVND (reference sequence). Trimming took off 10 bases at V and 4 bases at J, with 22 bases between the two ends. The length of the CDR3 is 15 residues. CDR3 DNA sequence: TGTGCCACCCAACGGGGGATTGATGGGAGCTATGGCTACACCTTC. Translating it yields CATQRGIDGSYGYTF.

J is TRBJ2-7 and V is TRBV2, with D perhaps matching TRBD1 (5 bases). Trimming took off 6 bases at V and 0 bases at J, with 6 bases between the two ends. Germline-derived CDR1 and CDR2 are SNHLY and FYNNEI. This CDR3 spans 12 amino acids. CDR3 amino acids: CASRDNSYEQYV. The CDR3 DNA follows: TGTGCCAGCAGGGACAACTCCTACGAGCAGTACGTC.

V gene TRBV6-5 combines with J gene TRBJ2-5, with D perhaps assigned TRBD1 or TRBD2 (5 bases each). The CDR3 covers 14 residues. V lost 7 bases and J 2 bases, leaving 14 bases between the germline ends. The germline V gene has CDR1 MNHEY and CDR2 SVGAGI. DNA for the CDR3: TGTGCCAGCAACCGGGACGGAGCACAAGAGACCCAGTACTTC. Amino acids: CASNRDGAQETQYF.

CDR3: CASSQDHQQGAKNSPLHF. The DNA for the CDR3 is TGCGCCAGCAGCCAAGACCACCAACAGGGGGCGAAGAATTCACCCCTCCACTTT. The V gene is TRBV4-3, the J gene TRBJ1-6, with 9 bases aligning to TRBD1. V was pared by 0 bases and J by 7 bases, with 10 bases of the junction left unmatched. The CDR3 contains 18 residues. Germline V gene lookup returns CDR1 LGHNA and CDR2 YSLEER.

The chain combines TRBV5-4 with TRBJ2-5, with 8 bases identical to TRBD1. This CDR3 is built from 15 residues. V dropped 3 bases and J dropped 5; count of bases not matched to a gene: 9. Germline V gene sequence: CDR1 SGHNT, CDR2 YYREEE (reference sequence). DNA of the CDR3: TGTGCCAGCAGCTCGGGACAGGTTGGGCATGAGACCCAGTACTTC. Translation gives CASSSGQVGHETQYF.

The rearrangement joins TRBV6-4 to TRBJ2-1; D is undetermined. The CDR3 is 15 amino acids. Between the trimmed V and J ends, which lost 3 bases and 0 bases, there was a span of 9 bases. In germline, CDR1 is MRHNA, CDR2 SNTAGT. Here the CDR3 reads CASSEMGSSYNEQFF. The CDR3 DNA follows: TGTGCCAGCAGTGAAATGGGCAGCTCCTACAATGAGCAGTTCTTC.

This clone was counted between two and nine times. The chain is built from TRBV4-2 and TRBJ2-1; TRBD1 matches at 9 bases. The CDR3 contains 16 residues. The V and J ends lost 3 bases and 0 bases, in that order; junction bases with no gene match: 3. Germline V lookup: CDR1 LGHNA, CDR2 YNFKEQ. The CDR3 loop reads CASSQGTGRSYNEQFF. For the CDR3, the DNA is TGTGCCAGCAGCCAGGGGACAGGGCGCTCCTACAATGAGCAGTTCTTC.

In its sample, this clone was seen a few times. This chain links TRBV3-1 (or the pseudogene TRBV3-2) with TRBJ2-1; no clear D. Trimming cost V 7 bases and J 5 bases, with 18 bases left between them. CDR3 length: 15 residues. The germline V gene encodes CDR1 LGHDT and CDR2 YNNKEL (reference sequence). CDR3 sequence: CASTQGSGFHNEQFF. In DNA, the CDR3 is TGTGCCAGCACTCAAGGGTCGGGTTTCCACAATGAGCAGTTCTTC.

The chain couples TRBV7-2 to TRBJ1-4; D unresolved. The CDR3 sequence is 14 residues long. CDR1 is SGHTA, CDR2 FQGNSA, per germline. V shed 4 bases and J shed 4 bases, with 10 bases lying between them. The CDR3 region is CASSSQPGNEKLFF. In DNA, the CDR3 is TGTGCCAGCAGCTCCCAACCGGGTAATGAAAAACTGTTTTTT.

This sequence joins TRBV12-3 or TRBV12-4 and TRBJ1-1; 8 nucleotides align to TRBD1. This CDR3 is 12 amino acids long. V was pared by 6 bases and J by 11 bases, with 8 bases of the junction left unmatched. The CDR3 spells CASSPRQGTAFF. The DNA of the CDR3 is TGTGCCAGCAGCCCCCGACAGGGGACGGCTTTCTTT.

The genes are TRBV12-5 and TRBJ2-5; no clear D gene. The CDR3 length is 13 residues. CDR1 LGHNT and CDR2 FRNRAP come from the germline V gene. V lost 3 bases to trimming and J lost 1 base, with 6 bases between them. This CDR3 reads CASGLRIQETQYF. CDR3 DNA sequence: TGTGCTAGTGGTTTAAGGATCCAAGAGACCCAGTACTTC.

The chain couples TRBV18 to TRBJ1-5; possibly TRBD1 for D (6 bases). CDR1 is KGHSH and CDR2 is LQKENI in the germline V gene. The CDR3 has 14 amino acids. Trimming cost V 6 bases and J 4 bases, with 13 bases left between them. The CDR3 DNA is TGTGCCAGCTCGGCGGAAACAGGGAATCAGCCCCAGCATTTT. Amino acid sequence: CASSAETGNQPQHF.

The rearrangement uses TRBV4-1 and TRBJ1-4; TRBD1 aligns across 8 bases. With V trimmed by 2 bases and J by 5 bases, 19 bases remained unmatched. The CDR3 totals 20 residues. Germline CDR1 is MGHRA and CDR2 is YSYEKL. The DNA of the CDR3 is TGCGCCAGCAGCCAACACCTTGTAGGACAGGGCGGGGAGCGAAATGAAAAACTGTTTTTT. It is translated as CASSQHLVGQGGERNEKLFF.

The chain couples TRBV19 to TRBJ1-5, with a tentative D call TRBD1 (5 bases). The CDR3 contains 15 residues. The V end was cut by 1 base, the J end by 7 bases, with 14 bases between. The germline V gene has CDR1 LNHDA and CDR2 SQIVND (reference sequence). DNA of the CDR3: TGTGCCAGTAGTATAGTACCCGGGGCTGGACAGCCCCAGCATTTT. Translated, it gives CASSIVPGAGQPQHF.

The rearrangement joins TRBV30 to TRBJ1-1; possible D gene TRBD1, 5 bases. Germline V gene sequence: CDR1 GTSNPN, CDR2 SVGIG (reference sequence). Trimming pared 5 bases from V and 4 bases from J, leaving 11 bases between. The CDR3 is made up of 12 amino acids. The DNA of the CDR3 is TGTGCCTGGGGTAACGGGGGCACTGAAGCTTTCTTT. This translates into CAWGNGGTEAFF. Full variable domain (remainder filled in from reference TRBV30 and TRBJ1-1): SQTIHQWPATLVQPVGSPLSLECTVEGTSNPNLYWYRQAAGRGLQLLFYSVGIGQISSEVPQNLSASRPQDRQFILSSKKLLLSDSGFYLCAWGNGGTEAFFGQGTRLTVV.

This clone has a single count. The chain couples TRBV18 to TRBJ1-5; D might be TRBD1 (5 bases). Looked up from germline, CDR1 is KGHSH and CDR2 is LQKENI. V dropped 6 bases and J dropped 7 bases, with 16 bases sitting between them. The CDR3 loop spans 14 amino acids. CDR3 DNA sequence: TGTGCCAGCTCCCCGGGGGTAGTCGGGCAGCCCCAGCATTTT. Translation gives CASSPGVVGQPQHF.

The CDR3 loop is CASSQQGFGGYTF. CDR3 DNA: TGTGCCAGTAGTCAACAGGGGTTTGGCGGCTACACCTTC. The chain recombines TRBV19 with TRBJ1-2, with 7 nucleotides matching TRBD1. Germline CDR1 reads LNHDA; CDR2 reads SQIVND (reference sequence). The CDR3 contains 13 residues. V gave up 5 bases and J gave up 8 bases; unmatched junction bases: 8. Combining the CDR3 with reference TRBV19 and TRBJ1-2 gives the whole variable domain DGGITQSPKYLFRKEGQNVTLSCEQNLNHDAMYWYRQDPGQGLRLIYYSQIVNDFQKGDIAEGYSVSREKKESFPLTVTSAQKNPTAFYLCASSQQGFGGYTFGSGTRLTVV.

In regard to this clone: Other nucleotide sequences from this sample produce the same CDR3. The chain uses TRBV2 and TRBJ1-1; possibly TRBD1 for D (6 bases). Trimming shortened V by 2 bases and J by 0 bases, and 7 bases separated the two germline ends. The CDR3 loop spans 14 amino acids. The germline V gene has CDR1 SNHLY and CDR2 FYNNEI. The CDR3 nucleotides are TGTGCCAGCAGTGAACAGGGGATGAACACTGAAGCTTTCTTT. This codes for CASSEQGMNTEAFF.

V usage is TRBV11-1 and J usage is TRBJ2-1; the D gene is possibly TRBD1 (6 bases). Germline loops: CDR1 SGHAT, CDR2 FQDESV (reference sequence). Between the trimmed V and J ends, which lost 5 bases and 5 bases, there was a span of 16 bases. This CDR3 spans 15 amino acids. The CDR3 nucleotides read TGTGCCAGCAGCCCAACACGGACAGCCAACAATGAGCAGTTCTTC. Protein sequence: CASSPTRTANNEQFF.

This clone was observed a single time. This chain connects TRBV5-1 to TRBJ1-5, with TRBD1 identical over 12 bases. With 4 bases clipped from V and 5 bases from J, the junction kept 7 bases outside the gene matches. Germline assignment: CDR1 SGHRS and CDR2 YFSETQ. CDR3 length: 16 amino acids. The DNA for the CDR3 is TGCGCCAGCAGCCTCGGGACAGGGGGCGAAGATCAGCCCCAGCATTTT. This gives the protein CASSLGTGGEDQPQHF.

This chain links TRBV1 with TRBJ2-2; the DNA was not compared with TRBD1, the D call given in the table. TRBV1 is designated a pseudogene. CDR3 length equals 13 residues. CDR3 coding DNA: TGCACCATAGGGACAGTGAACACCGGGGAGCTGTTTTTT. Encoded protein: CTIGTVNTGELFF.

V gene TRBV5-1 combines with J gene TRBJ2-3, with D possibly TRBD1 on 6 matching bases. The CDR3 runs 15 residues. Looked up from germline, CDR1 is SGHRS and CDR2 is YFSETQ. V was trimmed by 2 bases and J by 6 bases, leaving 16 bases between them. CDR3 loop: CASSLEQGNRDTQYF. As DNA, the CDR3 is TGCGCCAGCAGCTTAGAACAGGGAAACAGGGATACGCAGTATTTT.

V gene TRBV4-1 combines with J gene TRBJ1-3; D is unclear. Germline V gives CDR1 MGHRA, CDR2 YSYEKL. With 1 base removed from V and 1 base from J, the gap between germline ends came to 11 bases. This CDR3 has 16 residues. The CDR3 bases are TGCGCCAGCAGCCAAGTGAGACCCACTTCTGGAAACACCATATATTTT. Translating it yields CASSQVRPTSGNTIYF.